The sequence of this TCR beta chain was determined in a study of graft-versus-host responses after intestinal transplantation. Study overall: Recipients were all induced with anti-thymocyte globulin, then given tacrolimus and steroids for around three years. The study's findings and limits: GvH clones were identified in recipient marrow, with some first appearing in ileum or blood.

Assay used: immunoSEQ multiplex PCR; TCRdb lists only in-frame clones, some missing. The table has under 45,000 clones, 94% seen once. With 1 base removed from V and 2 bases from J, the gap between germline ends came to 9 bases. The CDR3 totals 14 residues. CDR1 and CDR2 (germline): SGHTA, FQGNSA. Turning to this clone: Antigen unknown.

The source is a human donor who was the organ donor for an intestinal transplant. The chain combines TRBV7-2 with TRBJ2-7; no clear D. Sequences were derived from unstimulated CD4+ T cells sorted from spleen or lymph node cells, sampled before transplant. Here the CDR3 reads CASSLDAYAYEQYF. CDR3 nucleotides: TGTGCCAGCAGCTTAGATGCCTATGCCTACGAGCAGTACTTC.